The T cell receptor beta chain described here comes from a study of T cell responses to AZD1222 COVID-19 vaccine. Study-wide results and limits: Most donors were white British, females outnumbered males, and clonal diversity was possibly underestimated. Spike-specific TCR breadth and depth both grew after two AZD1222 doses.

Clones were read by immunoSEQ multiplex PCR, and TCRdb kept only the in-frame ones, dropping some. The sample includes over 25,000 clones, 92% of them seen just once. Notes on this clone: Its cognate antigen is unknown.

The material was peripheral blood, obtained 28 days after the second AZD1222 dose. The source is an adult who received the AZD1222 COVID-19 vaccine.

CDR3 in amino acids: CASSQVRGPDTQYF. As DNA, the CDR3 is TGCGCCAGCAGCCAAGTAAGGGGGCCAGATACGCAGTATTTT. The genes are TRBV4-3 and TRBJ2-3, with 7 bases identical to TRBD1. CDR1 is LGHNA and CDR2 is YSLEER in the germline V gene. The CDR3 runs to 14 residues. Trimming at V came to 1 base and at J to 4 bases, leaving 2 bases not matched to a gene.